The present T cell receptor beta chain was sequenced within a study of OX40 agonist ivuxolimab in advanced cancers. Study-wide context: Of mixed ages from 23 to 79 and averaging about 60 years, the group was roughly 85% male.

This table comes from immunoSEQ multiplex PCR, and its TCRdb copy is limited to in-frame clones, with some not included. The table includes some 58,000 clones, about 82% detected once. The CDR3 loop spans 11 amino acids. V shed 1 base and J shed 4 bases, with 1 base lying between them. Germline CDR1 is KGHSH and CDR2 is LQKENI. This TCR derives from an adult with an advanced solid tumor such as melanoma, head and neck, liver or kidney cancer. The V and J genes are TRBV18 and TRBJ2-5; no clear D. Here the sequenced sample was CD4+ or CD8+ T cells sorted from blood, taken in a trial of the OX40 agonist ivuxolimab. DNA for the CDR3: TGTGCCAGCTCACCACGAGAGACCCAGTACTTC. This sequence encodes CASSPRETQYF.